Presented here are 25 T cell receptor beta chains from one specimen sequenced in a study of shared T cell receptors in the human thymus. Using immunoSEQ multiplex PCR, the repertoire was profiled, and TCRdb retains in-frame clones only, with some absent. The table shows about 660,000 clones, with around 87% occurring only once. These same data were also listed under a study on human thymus T cells.

The sequencing input was thymocytes. The receptors shown here come from a boy younger than two with a congenital heart defect.

In its sample, this clone was seen once. J is TRBJ2-3 and V is TRBV5-6; 9 nucleotides line up with TRBD1. V was clipped by 2 bases and J by 2 bases; unmatched bases: 9. Looked up from germline, CDR1 is SGHDT and CDR2 is YYEEEE. This CDR3 is built from 17 residues. CDR3 region: CASSLTGTGHNTDTQYF. CDR3 sequence (DNA): TGTGCCAGCAGCTTAACAGGGACAGGGCATAACACAGATACGCAGTATTTT.

The J gene is TRBJ1-2, the V gene TRBV20-1; no clear D. The CDR3 loop spans 11 amino acids. Germline lookup yields CDR1 DFQATT and CDR2 SNEGSKA (reference sequence). V lost 3 bases to trimming and J lost 9 bases, with 11 bases between them. CDR3 protein: CSAREQSSYTF. CDR3 nucleotides: TGCAGTGCTAGGGAGCAATCAAGCTACACCTTC.

The chain combines TRBV14 with TRBJ2-7; D possibly corresponds to TRBD1 (5 bases). CDR1 is SGHDN and CDR2 is FVKESK in the germline V gene. V shed 4 bases and J shed 3 bases, with 19 bases lying between them. The CDR3 loop spans 16 amino acids. The CDR3 DNA is TGTGCCAGCAGCCTAATACACTCAACAGGATTCTACGAGCAGTACTTC. Its translation is CASSLIHSTGFYEQYF.

V and J are TRBV2 and TRBJ2-1; 10 bases agree with TRBD2. Germline V gives CDR1 SNHLY, CDR2 FYNNEI. The CDR3 has 17 residues. With V trimmed by 5 bases and J by 4 bases, 11 bases remained unmatched. CDR3 protein: CASSNRPGTSVYNEQFF. The DNA for the CDR3 is TGTGCCAGCAGTAACAGGCCCGGGACTAGCGTATACAATGAGCAGTTCTTC.

The V gene is TRBV6-1, the J gene TRBJ1-5; unclear D gene. This CDR3 is 14 amino acids long. CDR1 and CDR2 (germline): MNHNS, SASEGT. Trimming stripped 8 bases from V and 0 bases from J, with 11 bases between. CDR3 sequence: CASGVRDSNQPQHF. In DNA, the CDR3 is TGTGCCAGCGGGGTGAGGGATAGCAATCAGCCCCAGCATTTT.

This chain connects TRBV25-1 to TRBJ2-1; possibly TRBD1 for D (5 bases). The germline V gene encodes CDR1 MGHDK and CDR2 SYGVNS. The CDR3 covers 15 residues. Trimming took off 4 bases at V and 5 bases at J, with 15 bases between the two ends. The CDR3 here is CASSGDSITHNEQFF. As DNA, the CDR3 is TGTGCCAGCAGTGGTGACAGTATCACTCACAATGAGCAGTTCTTC.

The chain recombines TRBV23-1 with TRBJ2-7, with D possibly being TRBD2 (7 bases). TRBV23-1 is marked as an open reading frame, function uncertain. V was clipped by 0 bases and J by 2 bases, with 17 bases between them. The CDR3 loop spans 17 amino acids. This chain's CDR3 is CASSQSRRGLVAYEQYF. In DNA form, the CDR3 reads TGCGCCAGCAGTCAATCTAGGCGGGGGCTCGTAGCCTACGAGCAGTACTTC.

This CDR3 reads CAISESGPGLIYNEQFF. DNA for the CDR3: TGTGCCATCAGTGAGTCAGGCCCGGGACTCATCTACAATGAGCAGTTCTTC. This chain joins TRBV10-3 and TRBJ2-1; a possible D gene is TRBD2 (6 bases). Trimming shortened V by 0 bases and J by 3 bases, and 15 bases separated the two germline ends. There are 17 residues in the CDR3. The germline V gene has CDR1 ENHRY and CDR2 SYGVKD.

The chain employs TRBV7-2 and TRBJ2-1, with D perhaps matching TRBD1 (5 bases). The CDR3 has 17 residues. Germline-derived CDR1 and CDR2 are SGHTA and FQGNSA. V dropped 0 bases and J dropped 2 bases, with 14 bases sitting between them. The DNA for the CDR3 is TGTGCCAGCAGCTTAGCGTTAGGGGTACCAACCTACAATGAGCAGTTCTTC. This gives the protein CASSLALGVPTYNEQFF.

The chain links TRBV5-1 to TRBJ1-2, with 7 bases that match TRBD1. Germline V CDR1 and CDR2: SGHRS, YFSETQ. J lost 4 bases, V lost 4 bases, and 4 bases had no gene match. The CDR3 extends over 13 amino acids. The CDR3 protein is CASSNDRVYGYTF. In DNA form, the CDR3 reads TGCGCCAGCAGCAACGACAGGGTCTATGGCTACACCTTC.

This clone showed up just a few times. This chain joins TRBV6-6 and TRBJ2-3; TRBD2 agrees at 9 bases. Germline CDR1 reads MNHNY; CDR2 reads SVGAGI (reference sequence). Trimming took 2 bases from V and 9 from J; bases not matched to a gene: 12. The CDR3 is 16 residues long. The CDR3 sequence is CASSYEAGGPGGTQYF. CDR3 nucleotides: TGTGCCAGCAGTTACGAGGCGGGAGGGCCGGGGGGGACGCAGTATTTT.

V usage is TRBV6-1 and J usage is TRBJ1-5, with unresolved D. The CDR3 loop spans 12 amino acids. Germline values: CDR1 MNHNS, CDR2 SASEGT. Trimming cost V 2 bases and J 6 bases, with 5 bases left between them. The CDR3 sequence is CASSEPRQPQHF. CDR3 nucleotide sequence: TGTGCCAGCAGTGAACCCCGTCAGCCCCAGCATTTT.

In its sample, this clone was seen once. V and J are TRBV6-1 and TRBJ1-1, with a weak D call TRBD1 (6 bases). Germline values: CDR1 MNHNS, CDR2 SASEGT. There are 18 residues in the CDR3. Between the trimmed V and J ends, which lost 2 bases and 0 bases, there was a span of 19 bases. CDR3 amino acids: CASSEFAWAGGMNTEAFF. The CDR3 DNA is TGTGCCAGCAGTGAATTTGCGTGGGCGGGGGGCATGAACACTGAAGCTTTCTTT.

This chain joins TRBV7-2 and TRBJ2-1, with D possibly being TRBD2 (6 bases). V dropped 1 base and J dropped 7 bases, with 23 bases sitting between them. This CDR3 contains 18 residues. Germline lookup yields CDR1 SGHTA and CDR2 FQGNSA. CDR3 loop: CASSLGEQELGGVNEQFF. CDR3 nucleotides: TGTGCCAGCAGCTTAGGGGAGCAGGAGCTGGGCGGGGTGAATGAGCAGTTCTTC.

The chain employs TRBV7-9 and TRBJ1-4; no clear D gene. The length of the CDR3 is 12 residues. V lost 1 base and J lost 10, with 7 bases in between. Per germline, CDR1 SEHNR and CDR2 FQNEAQ (reference sequence). The CDR3 loop reads CASSLGTGKLFF. The CDR3 bases are TGTGCCAGCAGCTTAGGAACTGGAAAACTGTTTTTT.

The chain is built from TRBV4-1 and TRBJ1-1, with TRBD1 matching 8 bases. Germline CDR1 is MGHRA and CDR2 is YSYEKL. The CDR3 is 15 amino acids. The V and J ends lost 1 base and 5 bases, in that order; junction bases with no gene match: 6. The CDR3 nucleotides are TGCGCCAGCAGCCAAGTTGGACAGGGAAGGACTGAAGCTTTCTTT. Its translation: CASSQVGQGRTEAFF.

This clone came up a few times. This chain uses TRBV7-6 with TRBJ2-3, with D possibly matching TRBD2 (6 bases). Trimming removed 3 bases at V and 6 bases at J, with 19 bases between. The CDR3 runs to 16 residues. Germline V CDR1 and CDR2: SGHVS, FNYEAQ. CDR3 sequence: CASSFGRPTVHDTQYF. As DNA, the CDR3 is TGTGCCAGCAGCTTTGGGAGGCCGACGGTCCACGATACGCAGTATTTT.

V usage is TRBV2 and J usage is TRBJ2-7; possible D gene TRBD1, 6 bases. Germline V CDR1 and CDR2: SNHLY, FYNNEI. The CDR3 consists of 12 residues. V lost 6 bases, J lost 3 bases, and 9 bases lay in between. The CDR3 DNA follows: TGTGCCAGCAGGGTCAGGGGCTACGAGCAGTACTTC. It translates to CASRVRGYEQYF. Drawing the rest from reference TRBV2 and TRBJ2-7, the complete variable domain is EPEVTQTPSHQVTQMGQEVILRCVPISNHLYFYWYRQILGQKVEFLVSFYNNEISEKSEIFDDQFSVERPDGSNFTLKIRSTKLEDSAMYFCASRVRGYEQYFGPGTRLTVT.

This chain links TRBV19 with TRBJ1-5, with a weak D call TRBD1 (5 bases). Germline V CDR1 and CDR2: LNHDA, SQIVND (reference sequence). The V end was cut by 3 bases, the J end by 6 bases, with 15 bases between. The CDR3 runs 15 residues. The CDR3 loop reads CASSIPGERGQPQHF. The CDR3 nucleotides read TGTGCCAGTAGTATCCCGGGGGAGAGGGGTCAGCCCCAGCATTTT.

This chain connects TRBV6-5 to TRBJ2-5, with 7 bases matching TRBD2. J was trimmed by 3 bases and V by 0 bases; bases with no gene match: 7. CDR1 is MNHEY and CDR2 is SVGAGI in the germline V gene. CDR3 size: 16 residues. This CDR3 reads CASSYSRALAEETQYF. CDR3 in DNA: TGTGCCAGCAGTTACTCTAGAGCCCTAGCGGAAGAGACCCAGTACTTC.

The chain carries TRBV5-6 and TRBJ2-3, with 7 nucleotides matching TRBD2. V lost 1 base, J lost 4 bases, and 0 bases stayed unmatched. The CDR3 covers 13 residues. Per the germline V gene, CDR1 is SGHDT and CDR2 is YYEEEE. The CDR3 sequence is CASSLRGADTQYF. CDR3 DNA sequence: TGTGCCAGCAGCTTGCGGGGGGCAGATACGCAGTATTTT.

The chain carries TRBV28 and TRBJ1-4; 9 bases line up with TRBD1. Germline V gene lookup returns CDR1 MDHEN and CDR2 SYDVKM. This CDR3 has 14 residues. CDR3 coding DNA: TGTGCGAGCTCCTACAGGGGGCTTAATGAAAAACTGTTTTTT. Its translation is CASSYRGLNEKLFF.

CDR3: CAISDGQGSHEQYF. DNA for the CDR3: TGTGCCATCAGTGATGGACAGGGTAGCCACGAGCAGTACTTC. The gene calls are TRBV10-3 and TRBJ2-7, with 8 nucleotides matching TRBD1. Trimming took 3 bases from V and 5 from J; bases not matched to a gene: 6. The V gene's germline CDR1 is ENHRY and CDR2 SYGVKD. The CDR3 extends over 14 amino acids.

J is TRBJ2-5 and V is TRBV27, with D perhaps matching TRBD1 (5 bases). Near its end, the DNA agrees better with TRBJ2-7, so the J call may be wrong. The length of the CDR3 is 13 residues. Germline CDR1 reads MNHEY; CDR2 reads SMNVEV (reference sequence). CDR3 DNA: TGTGCCAGCAGTCTTTCGGACACCTACGAGCAGTACTTC. It yields the protein CASSLSDTYEQYF.

This chain connects TRBV28 to TRBJ2-4; 7 bases are shared with TRBD1. V dropped 5 bases and J dropped 0; count of bases not matched to a gene: 7. There are 16 residues in the CDR3. Germline values: CDR1 MDHEN, CDR2 SYDVKM. CDR3 in amino acids: CASSPRGLQAKNIQYF. The DNA of the CDR3 is TGTGCCAGCAGTCCTAGGGGGCTCCAAGCCAAAAACATTCAGTACTTC.